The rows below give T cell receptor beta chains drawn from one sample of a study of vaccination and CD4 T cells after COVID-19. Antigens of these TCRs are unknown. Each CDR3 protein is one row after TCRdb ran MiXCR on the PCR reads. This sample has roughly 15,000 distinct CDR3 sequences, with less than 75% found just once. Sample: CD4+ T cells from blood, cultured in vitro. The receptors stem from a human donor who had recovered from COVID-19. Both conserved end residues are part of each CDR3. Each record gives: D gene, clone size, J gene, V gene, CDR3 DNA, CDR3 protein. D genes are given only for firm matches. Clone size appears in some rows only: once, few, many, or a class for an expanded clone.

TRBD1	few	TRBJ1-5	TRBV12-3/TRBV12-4	TGTGCCAGCAGCTCCTCTACAGGGGGATGGGATCAGCCCCAGCATTTT	CASSSSTGGWDQPQHF
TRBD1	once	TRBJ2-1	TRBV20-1	TGCAGTGCTCCCGGGACAGGGGTATACAATGAGCAGTTCTTC	CSAPGTGVYNEQFF
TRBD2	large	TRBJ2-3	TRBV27	TGTGCCAGCAGCTTGGGACTAGCGGGGTACACGCAGTATTTT	CASSLGLAGYTQYF
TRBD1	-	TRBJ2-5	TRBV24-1	TGTGCCACCAGTGAGGGGGACAGGCCCCGGGAGACCCAGTACTTC	CATSEGDRPRETQYF
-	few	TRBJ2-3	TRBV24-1	TGTGCCACCAGTGAGCAATACAGCACAGATACGCAGTATTTT	CATSEQYSTDTQYF
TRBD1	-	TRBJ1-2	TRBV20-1	TGCAGTGCTAGGTCGGACAGGACTCCTAACTATGGCTACACCTTC	CSARSDRTPNYGYTF
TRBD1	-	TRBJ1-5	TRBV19	TGTGCCAGTACCAGGGGACAGGGGGCCGGACAGCCCCAGCATTTT	CASTRGQGAGQPQHF
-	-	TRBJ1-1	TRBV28	TGTGCCAGCATAGGAGACATGAACACTGAAGCTTTCTTT	CASIGDMNTEAFF
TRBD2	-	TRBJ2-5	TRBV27	TGTGCCAGCAGCACCCGAACCCTAGCGGCCCAAGAGACCCAGTACTTC	CASSTRTLAAQETQYF
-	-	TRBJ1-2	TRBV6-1	TGTGCCACCTCTAGGACAGCTACGAACTATGGCTACACCTTC	CATSRTATNYGYTF
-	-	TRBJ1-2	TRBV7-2	TGTGCCAGCAGCTTAGATTTCAACTATGGCTACACCTTC	CASSLDFNYGYTF
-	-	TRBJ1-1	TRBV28	TGTGCCAGCAGTCGAGCCGGGACAAAGAACACTGAAGCTTTCTTT	CASSRAGTKNTEAFF
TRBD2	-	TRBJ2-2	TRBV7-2	TGTGCCAGCAGCTTAAAAGCGGGAGGATCGAACACCGGGGAGCTGTTTTTT	CASSLKAGGSNTGELFF
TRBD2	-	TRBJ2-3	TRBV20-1	TGCAGTGCTTTTGTACTAGCGACCCAATATAGCACAGATACGCAGTATTTT	CSAFVLATQYSTDTQYF
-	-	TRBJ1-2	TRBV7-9	TGTGCCAGCAGCCTAAAGGGGTCCGAGGGCTACACCTTC	CASSLKGSEGYTF
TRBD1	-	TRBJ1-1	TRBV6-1	TGTGCCAGCAGGCTGACAGGGGTGAACACTGAAGCTTTCTTT	CASRLTGVNTEAFF
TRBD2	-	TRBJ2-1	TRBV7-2	TGTGCCAGCAGCCTCGGGAGGCCTTGGGCCAATGAGCAGTTCTTC	CASSLGRPWANEQFF
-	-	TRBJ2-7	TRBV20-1	TGCAGTGCTAGGGGGTTGGAACGAAGAGAGCAGTACTTC	CSARGLERREQYF
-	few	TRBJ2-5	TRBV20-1	TGCAGTGCTAGAGATATAGACGGGGGCCAAGAGACCCAGTACTTC	CSARDIDGGQETQYF
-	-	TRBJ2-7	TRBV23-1	TGCGCCAGCAGTCAATCCGAGCACGAGCAGTACTTC	CASSQSEHEQYF
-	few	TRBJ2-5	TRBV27	TGTGCCAGCAGTGTACAGGGTCCACGGGGGACCCAGTACTTC	CASSVQGPRGTQYF
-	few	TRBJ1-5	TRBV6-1	TGTGCCAGCAGTGACCACAGGGAGGAGCCCCAGCATTTT	CASSDHREEPQHF
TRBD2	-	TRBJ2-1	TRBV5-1	TGCGCCAGCAGCTTGGGACTAGCGGGGAATGAGCAGTTCTTC	CASSLGLAGNEQFF
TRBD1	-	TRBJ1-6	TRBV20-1	TGCAGTAACAGACAGGGCGCTAATAATTCACCCCTCCACTTT	CSNRQGANNSPLHF
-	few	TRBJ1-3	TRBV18	TGTGCCAGCTCACCGGAACAGGGAAACACCATATATTTT	CASSPEQGNTIYF
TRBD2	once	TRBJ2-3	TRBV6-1	TGTGCCAGCAGGCCCGCGGGAGGCACAGATACGCAGTATTTT	CASRPAGGTDTQYF
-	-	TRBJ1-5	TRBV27	TGTGCCAGCAGCCGTAGTAATCAGCCCCAGCATTTT	CASSRSNQPQHF
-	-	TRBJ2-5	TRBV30	TGTGCCTGGTACGGGCCACCCCGAGAGACCCAGTACTTC	CAWYGPPRETQYF
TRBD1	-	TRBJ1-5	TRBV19	TGTGCCAGTAGTGTCGGACAGGTTCAGCCCCAGCATTTT	CASSVGQVQPQHF